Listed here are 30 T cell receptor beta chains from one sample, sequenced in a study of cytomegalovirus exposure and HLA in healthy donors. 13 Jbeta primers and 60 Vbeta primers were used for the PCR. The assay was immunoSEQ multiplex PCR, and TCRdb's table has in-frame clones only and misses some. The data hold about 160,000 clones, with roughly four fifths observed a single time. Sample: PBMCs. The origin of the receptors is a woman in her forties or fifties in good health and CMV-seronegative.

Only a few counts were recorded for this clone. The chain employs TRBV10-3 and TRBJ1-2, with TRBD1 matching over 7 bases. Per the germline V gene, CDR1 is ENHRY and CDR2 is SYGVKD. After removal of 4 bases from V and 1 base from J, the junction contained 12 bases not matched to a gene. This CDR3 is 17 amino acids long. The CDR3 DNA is TGTGCCATCAGTGCTACACAGGGGACCACTCTTAACTATGGCTACACCTTC. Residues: CAISATQGTTLNYGYTF.

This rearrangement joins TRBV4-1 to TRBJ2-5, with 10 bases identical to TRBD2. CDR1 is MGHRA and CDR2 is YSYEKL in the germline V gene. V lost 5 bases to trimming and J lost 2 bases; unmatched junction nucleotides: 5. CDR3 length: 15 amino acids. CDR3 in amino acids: CASSSLAGEQETQYF. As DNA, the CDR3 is TGCGCCAGCAGCTCCCTAGCGGGGGAGCAAGAGACCCAGTACTTC.

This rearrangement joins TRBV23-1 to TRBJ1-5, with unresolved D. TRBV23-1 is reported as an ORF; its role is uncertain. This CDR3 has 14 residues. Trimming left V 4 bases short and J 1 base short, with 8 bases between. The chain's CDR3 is CASSRGVSNQPQHF. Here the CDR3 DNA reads TGCGCCAGCAGTCGGGGAGTGAGCAATCAGCCCCAGCATTTT.

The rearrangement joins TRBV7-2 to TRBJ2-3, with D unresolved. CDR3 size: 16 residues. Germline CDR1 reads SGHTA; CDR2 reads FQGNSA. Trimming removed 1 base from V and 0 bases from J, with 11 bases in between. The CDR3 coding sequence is TGTGCCAGCAGCTTAGTCCCAGGCCTTAGCACAGATACGCAGTATTTT. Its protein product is CASSLVPGLSTDTQYF.

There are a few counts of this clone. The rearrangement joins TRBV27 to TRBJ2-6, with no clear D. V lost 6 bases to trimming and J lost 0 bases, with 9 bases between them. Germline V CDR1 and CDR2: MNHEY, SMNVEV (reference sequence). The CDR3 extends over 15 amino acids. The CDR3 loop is CASSITSSGANVLTF. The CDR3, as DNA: TGTGCCAGCAGCATAACAAGCTCTGGGGCCAACGTCCTGACTTTC.

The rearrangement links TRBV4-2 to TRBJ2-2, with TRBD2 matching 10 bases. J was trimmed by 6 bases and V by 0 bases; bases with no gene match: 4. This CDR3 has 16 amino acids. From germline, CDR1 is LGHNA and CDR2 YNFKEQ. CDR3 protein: CASSQDLAGVSGELFF. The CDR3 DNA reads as TGTGCCAGCAGCCAAGATCTAGCGGGAGTCTCCGGGGAGCTGTTTTTT.

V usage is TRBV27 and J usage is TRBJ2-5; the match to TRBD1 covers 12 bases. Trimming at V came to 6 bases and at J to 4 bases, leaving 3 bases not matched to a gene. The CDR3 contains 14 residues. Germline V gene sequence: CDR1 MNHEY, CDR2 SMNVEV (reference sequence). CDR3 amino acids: CASRPGQGAETQYF. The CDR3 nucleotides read TGTGCCAGCAGACCGGGACAGGGGGCAGAGACCCAGTACTTC.

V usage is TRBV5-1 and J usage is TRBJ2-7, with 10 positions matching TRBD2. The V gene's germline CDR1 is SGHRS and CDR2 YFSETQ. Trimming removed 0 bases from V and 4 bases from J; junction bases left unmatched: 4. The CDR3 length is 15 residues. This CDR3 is CASSLEASGSYEQYF. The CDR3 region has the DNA TGCGCCAGCAGCTTGGAAGCTAGCGGGAGTTACGAGCAGTACTTC.

CDR3 region: CASSEAPGQGAHEQYF. In DNA form, the CDR3 reads TGTGCCAGCAGTGAAGCCCCCGGACAGGGGGCCCACGAGCAGTACTTC. The chain carries TRBV6-1 and TRBJ2-7; 11 bases line up with TRBD1. CDR1 MNHNS and CDR2 SASEGT come from the germline V gene. With 0 bases clipped from V and 5 bases from J, the junction kept 6 bases outside the gene matches. The CDR3 has 16 amino acids.

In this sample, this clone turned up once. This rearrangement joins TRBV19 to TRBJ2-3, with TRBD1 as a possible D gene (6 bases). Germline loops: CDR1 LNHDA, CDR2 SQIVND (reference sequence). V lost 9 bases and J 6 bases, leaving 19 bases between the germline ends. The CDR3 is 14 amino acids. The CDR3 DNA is TGTGCCAGCCGGGACACCCAAGGTGGTGATACGCAGTATTTT. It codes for CASRDTQGGDTQYF.

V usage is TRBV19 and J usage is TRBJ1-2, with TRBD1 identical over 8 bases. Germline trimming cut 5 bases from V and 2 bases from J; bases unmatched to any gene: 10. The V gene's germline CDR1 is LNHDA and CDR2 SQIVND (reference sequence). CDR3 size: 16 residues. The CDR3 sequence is CASSSQPGGRNYGYTF. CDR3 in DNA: TGTGCCAGTAGTTCACAGCCAGGGGGCCGGAACTATGGCTACACCTTC.

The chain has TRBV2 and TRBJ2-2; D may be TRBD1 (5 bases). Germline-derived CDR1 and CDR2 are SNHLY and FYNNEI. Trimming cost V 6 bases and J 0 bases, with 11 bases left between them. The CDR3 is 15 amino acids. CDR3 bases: TGTGCCAGCAGACCCGGACATACGAACACCGGGGAGCTGTTTTTT. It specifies CASRPGHTNTGELFF.

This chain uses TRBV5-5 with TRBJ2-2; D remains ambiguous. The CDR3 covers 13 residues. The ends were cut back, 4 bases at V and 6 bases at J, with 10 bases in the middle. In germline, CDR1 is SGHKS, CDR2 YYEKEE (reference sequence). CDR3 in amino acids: CASSMSTSGELFF. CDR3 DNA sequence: TGTGCCAGCAGCATGTCCACTTCCGGGGAGCTGTTTTTT.

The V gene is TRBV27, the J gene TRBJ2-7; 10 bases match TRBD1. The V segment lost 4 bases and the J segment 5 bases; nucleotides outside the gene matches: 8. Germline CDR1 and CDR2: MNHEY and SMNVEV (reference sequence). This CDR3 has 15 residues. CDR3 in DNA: TGTGCCAGCAGTTCGGCTGGGACAGGGGTGGACGAGCAGTACTTC. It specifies CASSSAGTGVDEQYF.

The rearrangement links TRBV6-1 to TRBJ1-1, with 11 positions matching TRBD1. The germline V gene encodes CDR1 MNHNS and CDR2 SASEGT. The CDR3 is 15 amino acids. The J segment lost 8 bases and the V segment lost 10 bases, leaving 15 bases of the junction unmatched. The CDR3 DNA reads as TGTGCCACCCTGGGATACTTGGACAGGGGGCAGGAAGCTTTCTTT. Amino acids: CATLGYLDRGQEAFF.

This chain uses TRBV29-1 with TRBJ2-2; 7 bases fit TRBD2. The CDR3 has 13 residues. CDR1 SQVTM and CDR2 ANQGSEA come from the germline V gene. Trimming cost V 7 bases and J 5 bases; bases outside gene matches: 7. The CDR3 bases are TGCAGCGCCAAGACCGGGGGGACCGGGGAGCTGTTTTTT. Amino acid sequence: CSAKTGGTGELFF.

Here the CDR3 reads CASTREGQGMYEQYF. The CDR3 nucleotides read TGTGCCAGCACCCGAGAGGGACAGGGCATGTACGAGCAGTACTTC. The chain couples TRBV2 to TRBJ2-7; 9 bases are a match to TRBD1. CDR1 is SNHLY, CDR2 FYNNEI, per germline. Trimming cost V 7 bases and J 4 bases; bases outside gene matches: 11. The CDR3 is made up of 15 amino acids.

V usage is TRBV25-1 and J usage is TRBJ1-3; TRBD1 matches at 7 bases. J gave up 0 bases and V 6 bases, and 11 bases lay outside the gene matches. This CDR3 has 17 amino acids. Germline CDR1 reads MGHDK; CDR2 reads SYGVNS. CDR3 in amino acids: CASSDQTGLASGNTIYF. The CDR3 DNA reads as TGTGCCAGCAGCGACCAGACAGGGCTCGCCTCTGGAAACACCATATATTTT.

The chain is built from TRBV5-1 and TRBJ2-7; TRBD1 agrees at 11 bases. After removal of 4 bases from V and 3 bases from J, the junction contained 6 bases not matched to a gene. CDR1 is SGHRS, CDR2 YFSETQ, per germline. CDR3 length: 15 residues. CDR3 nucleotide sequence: TGCGCCAGCAGCGATCCGGGACAGGGGGTCTACGAGCAGTACTTC. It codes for CASSDPGQGVYEQYF.

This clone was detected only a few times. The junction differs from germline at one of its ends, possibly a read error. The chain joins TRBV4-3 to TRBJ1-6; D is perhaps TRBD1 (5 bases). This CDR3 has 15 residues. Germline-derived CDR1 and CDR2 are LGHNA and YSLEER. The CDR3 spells CASSQDQGYDSPLHF. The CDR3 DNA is TGCGCCAGCAGCCAAGACCAGGGCTATGATTCACCCCTCCACTTT.

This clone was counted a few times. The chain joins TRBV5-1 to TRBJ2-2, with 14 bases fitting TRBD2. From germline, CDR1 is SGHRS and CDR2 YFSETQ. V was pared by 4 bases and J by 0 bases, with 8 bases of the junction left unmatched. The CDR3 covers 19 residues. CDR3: CASSHWGLAGEANTGELFF. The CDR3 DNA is TGCGCCAGCAGCCACTGGGGACTAGCGGGAGAAGCGAACACCGGGGAGCTGTTTTTT.

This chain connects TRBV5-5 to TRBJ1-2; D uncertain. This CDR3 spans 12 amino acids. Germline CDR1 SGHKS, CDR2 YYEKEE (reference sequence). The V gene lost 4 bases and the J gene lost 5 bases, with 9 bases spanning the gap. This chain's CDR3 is CASSTNTYGYTF. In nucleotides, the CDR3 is TGTGCCAGCAGCACAAACACATATGGCTACACCTTC.

CDR3 in DNA: TGTGCCAGCAGCTTAGTAGGGCCGCAGGGTAGAGAGACCCAGTACTTC. This translates into CASSLVGPQGRETQYF. The rearrangement joins TRBV7-2 to TRBJ2-5, with D tentatively TRBD1 (5 bases). The length of the CDR3 is 16 residues. V gave up 1 base and J gave up 4 bases, with 16 bases separating them. Per germline, CDR1 SGHTA and CDR2 FQGNSA.

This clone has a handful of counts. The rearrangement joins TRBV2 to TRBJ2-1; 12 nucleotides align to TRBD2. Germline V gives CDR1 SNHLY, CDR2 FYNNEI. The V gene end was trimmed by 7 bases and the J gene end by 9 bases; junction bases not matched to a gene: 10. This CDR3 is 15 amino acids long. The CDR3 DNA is TGTGCCAGCATACTGGGACTAGCGGGCACAACTGAGCAGTTCTTC. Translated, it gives CASILGLAGTTEQFF.

Here the CDR3 reads CASRQAGQPNEKLFF. DNA for the CDR3: TGTGCCAGCAGGCAGGCGGGACAGCCTAATGAAAAACTGTTTTTT. The chain recombines TRBV2 with TRBJ1-4, with 7 bases that match TRBD1. The J segment lost 3 bases and the V segment lost 6 bases, leaving 7 bases of the junction unmatched. The CDR3 spans 15 residues. From germline, CDR1 is SNHLY and CDR2 FYNNEI.

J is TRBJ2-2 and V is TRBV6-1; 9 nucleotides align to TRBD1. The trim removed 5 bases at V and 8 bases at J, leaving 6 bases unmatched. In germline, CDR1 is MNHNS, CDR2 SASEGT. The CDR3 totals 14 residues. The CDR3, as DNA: TGTGCCAGCAGTCCTCGGACAGGGGAGGGGGAGCTGTTTTTT. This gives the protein CASSPRTGEGELFF.

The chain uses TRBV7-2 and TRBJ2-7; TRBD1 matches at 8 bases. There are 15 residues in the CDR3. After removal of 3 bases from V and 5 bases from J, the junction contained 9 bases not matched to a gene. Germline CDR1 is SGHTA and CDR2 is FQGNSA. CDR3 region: CASSFDTGGFDEQYF. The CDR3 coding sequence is TGTGCCAGCAGCTTTGATACAGGGGGATTCGACGAGCAGTACTTC.

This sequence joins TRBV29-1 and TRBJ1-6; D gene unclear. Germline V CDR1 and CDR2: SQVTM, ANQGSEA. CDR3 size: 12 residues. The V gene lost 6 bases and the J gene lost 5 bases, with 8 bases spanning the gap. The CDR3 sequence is CSVRENNSPLHF. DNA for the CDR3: TGCAGCGTCCGGGAAAATAATTCACCCCTCCACTTT.

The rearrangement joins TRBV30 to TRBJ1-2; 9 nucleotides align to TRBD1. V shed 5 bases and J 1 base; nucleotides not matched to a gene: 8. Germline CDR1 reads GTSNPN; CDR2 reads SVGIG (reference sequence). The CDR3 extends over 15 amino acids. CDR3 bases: TGTGCCTGGGAAACCGGGACAGGGTTTAACTATGGCTACACCTTC. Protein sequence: CAWETGTGFNYGYTF.

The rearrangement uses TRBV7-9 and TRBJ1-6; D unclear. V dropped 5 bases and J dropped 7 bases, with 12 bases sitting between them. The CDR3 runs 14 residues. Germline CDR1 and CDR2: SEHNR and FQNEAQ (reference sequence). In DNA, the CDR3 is TGTGCCAGCAGCCTCGAGGGCCCAAATTCACCCCTCCACTTT. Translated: CASSLEGPNSPLHF.